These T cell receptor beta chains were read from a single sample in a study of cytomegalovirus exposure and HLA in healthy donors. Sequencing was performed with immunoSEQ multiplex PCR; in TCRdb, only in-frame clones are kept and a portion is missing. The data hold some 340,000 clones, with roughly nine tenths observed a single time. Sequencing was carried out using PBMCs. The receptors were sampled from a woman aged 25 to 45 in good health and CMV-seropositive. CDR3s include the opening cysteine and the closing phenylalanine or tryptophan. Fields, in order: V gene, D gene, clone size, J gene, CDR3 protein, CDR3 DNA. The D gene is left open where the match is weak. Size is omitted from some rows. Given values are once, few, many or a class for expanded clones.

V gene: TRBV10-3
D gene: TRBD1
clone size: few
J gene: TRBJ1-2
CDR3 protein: CAISIDRVGGYTF
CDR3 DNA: TGTGCCATCAGTATCGACAGGGTTGGAGGCTACACCTTC

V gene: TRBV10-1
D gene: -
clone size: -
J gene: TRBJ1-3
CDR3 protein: CASTWSQGPSSGNTIYF
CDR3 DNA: TGCGCCAGCACCTGGTCACAGGGCCCCTCCTCTGGAAACACCATATATTTT

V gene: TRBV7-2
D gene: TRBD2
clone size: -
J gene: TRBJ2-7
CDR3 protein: CASSNSGGAYEQYF
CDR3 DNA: TGTGCCAGCAGTAATAGCGGGGGGGCCTACGAGCAGTACTTC

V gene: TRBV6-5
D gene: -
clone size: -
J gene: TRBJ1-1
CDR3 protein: CASSYGTEAFF
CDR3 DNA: TGTGCCAGCAGTTACGGGACGGAAGCTTTCTTT

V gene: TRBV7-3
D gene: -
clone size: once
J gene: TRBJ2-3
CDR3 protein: CASSLVGSTTDTQYF
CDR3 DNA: TGTGCCAGCAGCTTAGTTGGCAGCACCACAGATACGCAGTATTTT

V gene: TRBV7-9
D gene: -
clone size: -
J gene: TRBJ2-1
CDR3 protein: CATRVRLSVYNEQFF
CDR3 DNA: TGTGCCACCCGGGTCAGGTTATCTGTTTACAATGAGCAGTTCTTC

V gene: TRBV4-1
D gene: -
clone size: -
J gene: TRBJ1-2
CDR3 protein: CASSQDWGSPYGYTF
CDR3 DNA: TGCGCCAGCAGCCAAGACTGGGGTAGTCCCTATGGCTACACCTTC

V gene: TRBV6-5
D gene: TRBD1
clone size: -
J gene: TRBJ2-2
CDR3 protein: CASSRLQGFGELFF
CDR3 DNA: TGTGCCAGCAGTCGACTACAGGGGTTCGGGGAGCTGTTTTTT

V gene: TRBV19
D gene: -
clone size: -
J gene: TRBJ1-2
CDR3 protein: CASSIEAFYGYTF
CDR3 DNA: TGTGCCAGTAGTATAGAGGCATTCTATGGCTACACCTTC

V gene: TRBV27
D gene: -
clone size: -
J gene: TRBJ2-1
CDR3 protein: CASSFGSVGPGEQFF
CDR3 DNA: TGTGCCAGCAGTTTCGGCAGCGTGGGACCAGGTGAGCAGTTCTTC

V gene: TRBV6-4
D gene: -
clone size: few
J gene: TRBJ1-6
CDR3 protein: CASSEAFDSPLHF
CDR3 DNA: TGTGCCAGCAGTGAGGCGTTTGATTCACCCCTCCACTTT

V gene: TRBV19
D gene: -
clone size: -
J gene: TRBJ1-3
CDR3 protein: CASRETGGSSSGNTIYF
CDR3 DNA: TGTGCCAGTAGAGAGACTGGGGGCTCGAGCTCTGGAAACACCATATATTTT

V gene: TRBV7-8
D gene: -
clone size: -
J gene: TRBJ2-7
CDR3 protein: CASSPLGEPYEQYF
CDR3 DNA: TGTGCCAGCAGCCCATTGGGCGAACCCTACGAGCAGTACTTC

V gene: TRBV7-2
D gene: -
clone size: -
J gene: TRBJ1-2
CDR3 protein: CASSPTGWAYGYTF
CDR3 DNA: TGTGCCAGCAGCCCCACAGGGTGGGCATACGGCTACACCTTC

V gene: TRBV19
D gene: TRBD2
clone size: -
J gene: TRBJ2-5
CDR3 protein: CASSTGTSGGQETQYF
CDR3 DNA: TGTGCCAGTAGTACCGGGACTAGCGGGGGCCAAGAGACCCAGTACTTC

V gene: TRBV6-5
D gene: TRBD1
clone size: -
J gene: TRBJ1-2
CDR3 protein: CASSYYRGTNGYTF
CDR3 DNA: TGTGCCAGCAGTTATTACAGGGGAACGAATGGCTACACCTTC

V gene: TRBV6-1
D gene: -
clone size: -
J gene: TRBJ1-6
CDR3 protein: CASSPSTVNSPLHF
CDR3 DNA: TGTGCCAGCAGTCCATCGACCGTTAATTCACCCCTCCACTTT

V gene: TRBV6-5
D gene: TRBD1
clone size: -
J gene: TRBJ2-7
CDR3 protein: CASRGTGGSVGEQYF
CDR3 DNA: TGTGCCAGCAGGGGCACAGGGGGGAGCGTTGGCGAGCAGTACTTC

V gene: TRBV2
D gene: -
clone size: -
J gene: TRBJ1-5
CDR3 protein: CASSLGGSGDQPQHF
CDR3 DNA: TGTGCCAGCAGTCTCGGGGGGTCGGGCGATCAGCCCCAGCATTTT

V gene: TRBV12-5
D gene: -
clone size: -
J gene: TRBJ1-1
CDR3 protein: CASSPDPGNTEAFF
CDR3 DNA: TGTGCTAGCTCCCCCGACCCTGGAAATACTGAAGCTTTCTTT

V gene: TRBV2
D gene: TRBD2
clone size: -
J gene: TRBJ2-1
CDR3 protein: CASSWTSGGNNEQFF
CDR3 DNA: TGTGCCAGCAGCTGGACTAGCGGAGGTAACAATGAGCAGTTCTTC

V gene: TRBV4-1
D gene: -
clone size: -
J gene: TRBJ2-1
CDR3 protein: CASSQGYEQFF
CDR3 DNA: TGCGCCAGCAGCCAGGGATATGAGCAGTTCTTC